The T cell receptor (beta chain) under discussion was sequenced for a study of blood T cell repertoires in COVID-19. Generated by immunoSEQ multiplex PCR, the TCRdb table keeps only in-frame clones and is missing some. The sample has a few hundred thousand clones; 80% to 90% are singletons. CDR3 length equals 15 residues. Trimming cost V 7 bases and J 5 bases; bases outside gene matches: 9. Germline-derived CDR1 and CDR2 are SGHRS and YFSETQ. The chain employs TRBV5-1 and TRBJ2-2, with 9 bases matching TRBD1. The sequence was collected from a young man who had recovered from COVID-19. Sequenced material: PBMCs or T cells enriched from blood (not recorded which). The CDR3: CASREQGAGTGELFF. The CDR3 DNA follows: TGCGCCAGCCGTGAACAGGGGGCAGGGACCGGGGAGCTGTTTTTT.